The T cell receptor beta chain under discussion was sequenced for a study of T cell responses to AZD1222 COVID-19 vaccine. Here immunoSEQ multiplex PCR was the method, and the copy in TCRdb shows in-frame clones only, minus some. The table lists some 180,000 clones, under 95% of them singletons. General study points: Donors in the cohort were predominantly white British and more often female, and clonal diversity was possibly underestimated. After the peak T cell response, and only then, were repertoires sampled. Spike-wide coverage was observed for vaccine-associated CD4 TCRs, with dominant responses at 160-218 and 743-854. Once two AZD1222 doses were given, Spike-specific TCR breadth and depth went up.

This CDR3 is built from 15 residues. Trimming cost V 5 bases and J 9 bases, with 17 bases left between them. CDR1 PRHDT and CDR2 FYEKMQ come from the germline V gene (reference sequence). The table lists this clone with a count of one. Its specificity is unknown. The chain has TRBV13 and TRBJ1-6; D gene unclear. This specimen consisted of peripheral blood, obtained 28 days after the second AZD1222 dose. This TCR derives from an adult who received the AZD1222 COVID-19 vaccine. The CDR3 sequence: CASSPSGLGGSPLHF. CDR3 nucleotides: TGTGCCAGCAGCCCCTCGGGGTTGGGAGGTTCACCCCTCCACTTT.